Presented here are 3 T cell receptor beta chains from one specimen sequenced in a study of T cells in Graves' hyperthyroidism and ophthalmopathy. Amplified TCR beta CDR3 regions derived from RNA transcripts. The HTBI primer set served for first-round RT-PCR of the TCR CDR3. TCRdb reprocessed the multiplex PCR reads via MiXCR and lists one record per CDR3 protein. Of about 640,000 distinct CDR3 sequences in the sample, more than 12% were seen once. The sample consisted of blood. The receptors derive from a woman between 50 and 59 years old with Graves' ophthalmopathy.

This clonotype was counted between two and nine times. The junction departs from the called germline gene at one end, perhaps through a read error. This chain connects TRBV7-9 to TRBJ2-1; 7 bases agree with TRBD1. This CDR3 has 15 amino acids. Germline V gene data show CDR1 as SEHNR and CDR2 as FQNEAQ (reference sequence). This CDR3 reads CASRGQDRSYNEQSF. The CDR3 nucleotides read TGTGCCAGCAGGGGGCAGGACAGGAGTTACAATGAGCAGTCCTTC.

The genes are TRBV29-1 and TRBJ2-1; 7 nucleotides align to TRBD1. V trimming: 1 base; J trimming: 7 bases; junction bases outside the gene matches: 4. The germline V gene has CDR1 SQVTM and CDR2 ANQGSEA. The CDR3 spans 13 residues. The CDR3 sequence is CSVEGWDSNEQFF. The CDR3 DNA reads TGCAGCGTTGAAGGATGGGACAGTAATGAGCAGTTCTTC.

This sequence joins TRBV5-1 and TRBJ2-3, with D possibly being TRBD2 (6 bases). CDR3 length: 14 amino acids. V was trimmed by 4 bases and J by 2 bases, leaving 11 bases between them. From germline, CDR1 is SGHRS and CDR2 YFSETQ. CDR3 sequence reads: CASSESGVTDTQYF. The CDR3 region has the DNA TGCGCCAGCAGCGAATCGGGGGTCACAGATACGCAGTATTTT.